This T cell receptor (beta chain) was identified during a study of T cells in Graves' hyperthyroidism and ophthalmopathy. Study results and limitations: Blood also contained most expanded thyroid clonotypes above 0.001.

This clonotype was detected only a few times. Its specificity is not known. PBMCs were derived from around 10 ml fresh peripheral blood. The CDR3 runs to 17 residues. The V segment lost 6 bases and the J segment 1 base; nucleotides outside the gene matches: 10. CDR1 and CDR2 (germline): MGHRA, YSYEKL. There were TCR beta CDR3 regions amplified from RNA transcripts. With the HTBI primer set, the TCR CDR3 went through a first round of RT-PCR. TCRdb analysed the multiplex PCR reads with MiXCR anew, one entry per CDR3 protein. The sample yields under 650,000 distinct CDR3 sequences, roughly 17% seen once. V is TRBV4-1 and J is TRBJ2-7; TRBD2 aligns across 12 bases. This clonotype originated in a woman in her twenties or thirties with Graves' hyperthyroidism. Specimen: blood. The CDR3 loop is CASSPTLTSGSSYEQYF. The CDR3 DNA is TGCGCCAGCAGTCCAACGCTGACTAGCGGGAGTTCCTACGAGCAGTACTTC.